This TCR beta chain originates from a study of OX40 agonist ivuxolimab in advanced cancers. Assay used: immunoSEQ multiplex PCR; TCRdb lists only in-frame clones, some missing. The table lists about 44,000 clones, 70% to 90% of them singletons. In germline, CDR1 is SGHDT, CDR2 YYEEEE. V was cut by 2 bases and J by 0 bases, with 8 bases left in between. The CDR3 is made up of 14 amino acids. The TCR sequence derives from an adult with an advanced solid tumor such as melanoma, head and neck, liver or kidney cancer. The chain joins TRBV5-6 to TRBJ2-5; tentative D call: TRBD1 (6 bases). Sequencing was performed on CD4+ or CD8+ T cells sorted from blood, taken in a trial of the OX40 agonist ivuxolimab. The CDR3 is CASSLRDNQETQYF. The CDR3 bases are TGTGCCAGCAGCTTACGGGACAACCAAGAGACCCAGTACTTC.